This TCR beta chain appears in the sequencing data of a study of T cells expressing NK-cell markers. Study-wide background: Cells sorted as CD3+CD56+NKG2C+, CD3+CD56+NKG2C- and CD3+CD56-NKG2C+ T cells supplied the TCR beta repertoires. HCMV serostatus: seven of eight sequenced donors positive, one negative. Study observations and caveats: Dominant NKG2C+ clonotypes made up about 1.0-7.5% of CD8+ T cells in six donors.

From the 5' RACE reads, TCRdb lists one entry per CDR3 protein and no DNA. The specimen's table records 300,000 to 450,000 distinct CDR3 sequences. About this clonotype itself: Its specificity is unknown.

CDR3 length equals 13 residues. Germline V CDR1 and CDR2: SGHAT, FQNNGV. The source material was blood T cells: a sorted CD56 or NKG2C T cell subset, CD4+ or CD8+ T cells, or bulk PBMC T cells (not recorded which). V and J are TRBV11-2 and TRBJ2-2. The clonotype comes from a man between 18 and 69 years old in good health. The CDR3 here is CASSPILNGELFF.